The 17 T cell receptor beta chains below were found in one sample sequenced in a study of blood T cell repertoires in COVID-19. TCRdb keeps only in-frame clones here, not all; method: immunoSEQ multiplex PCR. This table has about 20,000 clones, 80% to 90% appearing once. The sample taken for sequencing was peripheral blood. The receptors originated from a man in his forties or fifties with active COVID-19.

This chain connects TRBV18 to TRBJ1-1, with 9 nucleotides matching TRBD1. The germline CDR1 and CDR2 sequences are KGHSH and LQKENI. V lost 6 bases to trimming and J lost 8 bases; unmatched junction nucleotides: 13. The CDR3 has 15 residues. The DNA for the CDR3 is TGTGCCAGCTCCCAAAGAACAGGGGGCGTAGGGGAAGCTTTCTTT. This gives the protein CASSQRTGGVGEAFF.

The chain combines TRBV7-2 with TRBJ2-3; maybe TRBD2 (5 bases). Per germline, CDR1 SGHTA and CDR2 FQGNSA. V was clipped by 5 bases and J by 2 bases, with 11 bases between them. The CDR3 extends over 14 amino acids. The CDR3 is CASSRTGYTDTQYF. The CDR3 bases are TGTGCCAGCAGCCGGACGGGGTACACAGATACGCAGTATTTT.

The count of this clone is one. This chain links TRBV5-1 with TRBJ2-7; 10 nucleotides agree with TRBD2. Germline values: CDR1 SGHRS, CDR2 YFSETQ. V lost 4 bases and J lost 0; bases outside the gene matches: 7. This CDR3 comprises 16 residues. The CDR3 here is CASSPGLAESSYEQYF. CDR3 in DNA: TGCGCCAGCAGCCCCGGACTAGCGGAAAGCTCCTACGAGCAGTACTTC.

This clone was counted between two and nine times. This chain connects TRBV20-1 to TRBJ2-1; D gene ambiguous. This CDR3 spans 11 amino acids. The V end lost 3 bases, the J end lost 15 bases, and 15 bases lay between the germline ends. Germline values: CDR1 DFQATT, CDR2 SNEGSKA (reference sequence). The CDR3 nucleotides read TGCAGTGCTAGGTACGGGTCTAGACGGTTCTTC. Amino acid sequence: CSARYGSRRFF.

CDR3 amino acids: CASSRTSGGSNTGELFF. CDR3 bases: TGCGCCAGCAGCCGGACTAGCGGGGGATCGAACACCGGGGAGCTGTTTTTT. This rearrangement joins TRBV5-1 to TRBJ2-2; the match to TRBD2 covers 13 bases. Germline loops: CDR1 SGHRS, CDR2 YFSETQ. This CDR3 contains 17 residues. The V and J ends lost 4 bases and 0 bases, in that order; junction bases with no gene match: 3.

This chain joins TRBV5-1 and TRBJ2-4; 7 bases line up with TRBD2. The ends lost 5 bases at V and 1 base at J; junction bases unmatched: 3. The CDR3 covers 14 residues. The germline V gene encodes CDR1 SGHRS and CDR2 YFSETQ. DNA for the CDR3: TGCGCCAGCAGTTCCGGGGGGGCCAAAAACATTCAGTACTTC. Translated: CASSSGGAKNIQYF. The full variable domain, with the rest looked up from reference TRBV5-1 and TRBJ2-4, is KAGVTQTPRYLIKTRGQQVTLSCSPISGHRSVSWYQQTPGQGLQFLFEYFSETQRNKGNFPGRFSGRQFSNSRSEMNVSTLELGDSALYLCASSSGGAKNIQYFGAGTRLSVL.

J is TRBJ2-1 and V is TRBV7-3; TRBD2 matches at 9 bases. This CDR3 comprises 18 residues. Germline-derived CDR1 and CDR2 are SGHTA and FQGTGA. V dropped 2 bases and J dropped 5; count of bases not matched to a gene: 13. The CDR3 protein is CASSLFPLQRGADNEQFF. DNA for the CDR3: TGTGCCAGCAGCTTATTCCCCTTACAGCGGGGGGCAGACAATGAGCAGTTCTTC.

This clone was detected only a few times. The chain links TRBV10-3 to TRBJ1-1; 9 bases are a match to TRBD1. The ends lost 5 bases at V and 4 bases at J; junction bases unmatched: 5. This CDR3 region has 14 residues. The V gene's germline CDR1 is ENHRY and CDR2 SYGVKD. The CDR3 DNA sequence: TGTGCCATCAGTCGGACAGGGGAGCCCACTGAAGCTTTCTTT. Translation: CAISRTGEPTEAFF.

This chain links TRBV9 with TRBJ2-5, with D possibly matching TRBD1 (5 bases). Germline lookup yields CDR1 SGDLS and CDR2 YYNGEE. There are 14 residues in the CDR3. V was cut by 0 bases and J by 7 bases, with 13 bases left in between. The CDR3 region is CASSVEGQVGTQYF. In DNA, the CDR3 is TGTGCCAGCAGCGTAGAGGGGCAGGTTGGGACCCAGTACTTC.

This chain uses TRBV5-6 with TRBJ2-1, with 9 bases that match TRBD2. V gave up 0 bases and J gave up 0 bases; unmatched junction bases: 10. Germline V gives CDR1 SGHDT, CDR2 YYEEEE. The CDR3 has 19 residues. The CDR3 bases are TGTGCCAGCAGCTTGGAAGTGACTAGCGGACCGAGCTCCTACAATGAGCAGTTCTTC. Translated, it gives CASSLEVTSGPSSYNEQFF.

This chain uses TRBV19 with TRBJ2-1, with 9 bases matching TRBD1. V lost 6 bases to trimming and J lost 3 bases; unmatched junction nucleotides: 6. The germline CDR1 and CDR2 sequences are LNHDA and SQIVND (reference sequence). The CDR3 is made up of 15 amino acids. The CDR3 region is CASSLDRGGYNEQFF. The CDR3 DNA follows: TGTGCCAGTAGCCTTGACAGGGGGGGCTACAATGAGCAGTTCTTC. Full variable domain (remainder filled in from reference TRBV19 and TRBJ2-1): DGGITQSPKYLFRKEGQNVTLSCEQNLNHDAMYWYRQDPGQGLRLIYYSQIVNDFQKGDIAEGYSVSREKKESFPLTVTSAQKNPTAFYLCASSLDRGGYNEQFFGPGTRLTVL.

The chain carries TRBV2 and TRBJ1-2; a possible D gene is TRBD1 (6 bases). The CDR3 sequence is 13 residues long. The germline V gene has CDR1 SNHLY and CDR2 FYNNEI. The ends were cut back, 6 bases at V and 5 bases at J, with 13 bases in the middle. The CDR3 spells CASSATGAYGYTF. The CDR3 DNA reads TGTGCCAGCAGCGCGACAGGAGCTTATGGCTACACCTTC.

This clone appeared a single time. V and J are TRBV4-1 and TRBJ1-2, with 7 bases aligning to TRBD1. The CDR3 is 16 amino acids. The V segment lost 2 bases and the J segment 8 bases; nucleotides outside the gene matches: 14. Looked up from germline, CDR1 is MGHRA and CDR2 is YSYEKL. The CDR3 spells CASSQLTGPGLKGYTF. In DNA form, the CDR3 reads TGCGCCAGCAGCCAACTGACAGGGCCGGGGTTGAAGGGCTACACCTTC.

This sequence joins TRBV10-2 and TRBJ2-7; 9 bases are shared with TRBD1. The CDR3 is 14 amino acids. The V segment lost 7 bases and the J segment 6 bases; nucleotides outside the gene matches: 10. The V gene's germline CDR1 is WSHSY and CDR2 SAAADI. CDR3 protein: CASNRDRVASEQYF. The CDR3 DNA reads TGCGCCAGCAACCGGGACAGGGTGGCTTCCGAGCAGTACTTC.

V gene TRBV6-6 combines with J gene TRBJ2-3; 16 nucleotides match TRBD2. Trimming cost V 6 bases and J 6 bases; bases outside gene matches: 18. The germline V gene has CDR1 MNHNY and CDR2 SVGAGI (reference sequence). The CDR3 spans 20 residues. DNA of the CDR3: TGTGCCAGCAGCTCCAGGGGACTAGCGGGGGGGCCCGTTTCTTCGGATACGCAGTATTTT. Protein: CASSSRGLAGGPVSSDTQYF.

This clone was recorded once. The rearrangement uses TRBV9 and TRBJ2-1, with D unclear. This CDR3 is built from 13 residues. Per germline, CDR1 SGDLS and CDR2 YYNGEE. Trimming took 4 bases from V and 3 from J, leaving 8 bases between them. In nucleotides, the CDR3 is TGTGCCAGCAGCAGCAGACTCTACAATGAGCAGTTCTTC. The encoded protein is CASSSRLYNEQFF.

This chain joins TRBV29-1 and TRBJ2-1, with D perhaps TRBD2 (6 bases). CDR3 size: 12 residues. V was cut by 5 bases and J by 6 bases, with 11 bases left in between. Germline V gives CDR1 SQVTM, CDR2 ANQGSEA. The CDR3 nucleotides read TGCAGCGTTTCCAGGGAGGTCAATGAGCAGTTCTTC. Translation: CSVSREVNEQFF.